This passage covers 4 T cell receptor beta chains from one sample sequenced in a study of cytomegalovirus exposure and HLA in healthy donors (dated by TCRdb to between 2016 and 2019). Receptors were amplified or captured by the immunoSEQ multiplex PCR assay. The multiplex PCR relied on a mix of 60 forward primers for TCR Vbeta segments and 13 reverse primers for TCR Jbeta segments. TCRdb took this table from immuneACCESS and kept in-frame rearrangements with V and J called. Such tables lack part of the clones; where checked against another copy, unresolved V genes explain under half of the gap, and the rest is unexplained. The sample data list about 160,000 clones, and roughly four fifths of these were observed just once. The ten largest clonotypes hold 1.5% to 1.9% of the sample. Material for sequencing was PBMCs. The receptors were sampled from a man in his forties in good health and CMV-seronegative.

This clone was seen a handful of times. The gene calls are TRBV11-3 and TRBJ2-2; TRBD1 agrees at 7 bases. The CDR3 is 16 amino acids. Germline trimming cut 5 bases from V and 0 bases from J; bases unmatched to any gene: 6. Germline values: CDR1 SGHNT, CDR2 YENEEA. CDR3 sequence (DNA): TGTGCCAGCAGCCGATCCGGGACAGCGAACACCGGGGAGCTGTTTTTT. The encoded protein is CASSRSGTANTGELFF.

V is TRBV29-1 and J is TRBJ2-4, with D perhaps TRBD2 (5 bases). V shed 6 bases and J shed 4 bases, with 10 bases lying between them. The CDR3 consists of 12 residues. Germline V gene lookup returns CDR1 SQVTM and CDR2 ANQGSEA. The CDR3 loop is CSVFPGKNIQYF. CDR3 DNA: TGCAGCGTGTTCCCGGGAAAAAACATTCAGTACTTC.

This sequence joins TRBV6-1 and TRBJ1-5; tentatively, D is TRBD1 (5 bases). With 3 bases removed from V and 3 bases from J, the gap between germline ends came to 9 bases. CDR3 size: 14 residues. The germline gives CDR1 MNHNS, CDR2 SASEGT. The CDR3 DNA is TGTGCCAGCAGTGAGGGCGGGGCCAATCAGCCCCAGCATTTT. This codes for CASSEGGANQPQHF.

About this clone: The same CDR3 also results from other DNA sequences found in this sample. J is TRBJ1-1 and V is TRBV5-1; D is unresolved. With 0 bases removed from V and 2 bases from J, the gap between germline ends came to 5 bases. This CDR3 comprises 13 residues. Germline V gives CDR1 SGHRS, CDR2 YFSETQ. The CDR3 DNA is TGCGCCAGCAGCTTGGTTAGTAACACTGAAGCTTTCTTT. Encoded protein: CASSLVSNTEAFF.